The 7 T cell receptor beta chains given below trace back to one sample, sequenced in a study of T cells in localized non-small cell lung cancer. Measured with immunoSEQ multiplex PCR; TCRdb has only the in-frame clones, and not every one. The sample contains around 25,000 clones, less than 90% of which appear only once. The sequencing here drew on peripheral blood, taken before any cancer treatment. The receptors come from a female donor of 60 years or more with stage I lung adenocarcinoma.

This clone was detected only a few times. This rearrangement joins TRBV5-8 to TRBJ1-1; D may be TRBD1 (6 bases). This CDR3 region has 13 residues. Trimming took 2 bases from V and 1 from J, leaving 6 bases between them. Germline CDR1 is SGHTS and CDR2 is YDEGEE. The DNA of the CDR3 is TGTGCCAGCAGCTTACAGGGGAACACTGAAGCTTTCTTT. Residues: CASSLQGNTEAFF.

This clone was seen just once. The genes are TRBV30 and TRBJ1-5; the match to TRBD1 covers 8 bases. With V trimmed by 3 bases and J by 7 bases, 11 bases remained unmatched. CDR3 length: 15 residues. Germline values: CDR1 GTSNPN, CDR2 SVGIG (reference sequence). CDR3 sequence: CAWRDRGQSWQPQHF. The DNA of the CDR3 is TGTGCCTGGAGAGACAGGGGTCAATCTTGGCAGCCCCAGCATTTT.

The chain carries TRBV5-1 and TRBJ2-3, with 9 positions matching TRBD2. With 0 bases clipped from V and 4 bases from J, the junction kept 12 bases outside the gene matches. This CDR3 is 18 amino acids long. CDR1 SGHRS and CDR2 YFSETQ come from the germline V gene. CDR3 in amino acids: CASSLADLGGRVADTQYF. The CDR3, as DNA: TGCGCCAGCAGCTTGGCCGACCTCGGCGGGAGGGTGGCAGATACGCAGTATTTT.

The chain joins TRBV13 to TRBJ1-2, with 9 bases that match TRBD1. This CDR3 comprises 14 residues. Germline trimming cut 3 bases from V and 7 bases from J; bases unmatched to any gene: 6. Germline V gives CDR1 PRHDT, CDR2 FYEKMQ (reference sequence). CDR3 protein: CASSLLQGAPGYTF. The CDR3 nucleotides are TGTGCCAGCAGCTTGTTACAGGGGGCGCCTGGCTACACCTTC.

This clone came up once. The chain joins TRBV6-1 to TRBJ1-1; 7 nucleotides align to TRBD1. The J segment lost 0 bases and the V segment lost 4 bases, leaving 8 bases of the junction unmatched. Germline V gene sequence: CDR1 MNHNS, CDR2 SASEGT. The CDR3 is made up of 16 amino acids. The CDR3 region is CASSARTGEMNTEAFF. The DNA of the CDR3 is TGTGCCAGCAGTGCCCGGACAGGAGAAATGAACACTGAAGCTTTCTTT.

V and J are TRBV5-1 and TRBJ2-7, with 10 bases aligning to TRBD1. The germline gives CDR1 SGHRS, CDR2 YFSETQ. V shed 4 bases and J 2 bases; nucleotides not matched to a gene: 3. The CDR3 loop spans 14 amino acids. CDR3 amino acids: CASSVTGGTYEQYF. As DNA, the CDR3 is TGCGCCAGCAGCGTGACAGGGGGCACCTACGAGCAGTACTTC. The full variable domain, completed using reference TRBV5-1 and TRBJ2-7, is KAGVTQTPRYLIKTRGQQVTLSCSPISGHRSVSWYQQTPGQGLQFLFEYFSETQRNKGNFPGRFSGRQFSNSRSEMNVSTLELGDSALYLCASSVTGGTYEQYFGPGTRLTVT.

The V call is TRBV6-6, the J call TRBJ1-5; no clear D gene. Trimming left V 0 bases short and J 7 bases short, with 10 bases between. The length of the CDR3 is 14 residues. Germline V lookup: CDR1 MNHNY, CDR2 SVGAGI (reference sequence). The DNA for the CDR3 is TGTGCCAGCAGTTACTCTGGGGAACGGCAGCCCCAGCATTTT. This translates into CASSYSGERQPQHF.